This TCR beta chain emerged from a study of control samples from healthy donors and cancer patients. V lost 1 base, J lost 2 bases, and 9 bases lay in between. Germline V CDR1 and CDR2: MNHEY, SMNVEV (reference sequence). This CDR3 has 14 residues. The data were produced by immunoSEQ multiplex PCR, yet TCRdb's version contains in-frame clones alone and is incomplete. The sample shows about 110,000 clones, approximately 88% of them seen only once. The chain has TRBV27 and TRBJ2-7, with D perhaps matching TRBD2 (7 bases). Sequencing was performed on PBMCs. The receptor was isolated from a woman between 55 and 75 years old with lung cancer. In DNA, the CDR3 is TGTGCCAGCAGTTTATTGGGGGGGCCCTACGAGCAGTACTTC. Translating it yields CASSLLGGPYEQYF.